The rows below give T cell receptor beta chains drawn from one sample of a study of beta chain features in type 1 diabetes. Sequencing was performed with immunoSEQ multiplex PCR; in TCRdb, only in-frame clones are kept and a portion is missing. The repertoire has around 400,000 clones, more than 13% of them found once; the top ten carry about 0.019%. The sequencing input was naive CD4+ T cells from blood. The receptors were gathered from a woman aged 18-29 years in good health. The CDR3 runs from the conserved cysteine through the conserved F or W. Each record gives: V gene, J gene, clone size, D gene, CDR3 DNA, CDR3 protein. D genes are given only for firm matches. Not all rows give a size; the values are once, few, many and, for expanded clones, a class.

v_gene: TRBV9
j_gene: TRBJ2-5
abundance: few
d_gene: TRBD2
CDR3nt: TGTGCCAGCAGCGTAGGGACTAGGTTGGAGACCCAGTACTTC
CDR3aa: CASSVGTRLETQYF

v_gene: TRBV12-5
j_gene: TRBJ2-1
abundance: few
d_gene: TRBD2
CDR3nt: TGTGCTAGTGGCTTAGCGGGAGGGACAAATGAGCAGTTCTTC
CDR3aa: CASGLAGGTNEQFF

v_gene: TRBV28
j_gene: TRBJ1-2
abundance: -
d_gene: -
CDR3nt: TGTGCCAGCAGGAGGCGGACTCCCTATGGCTACACCTTC
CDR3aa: CASRRRTPYGYTF

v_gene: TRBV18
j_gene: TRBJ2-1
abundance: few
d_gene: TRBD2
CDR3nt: TGTGCCAGCTCACCGGGGGGCGGGAGGCCCAATGAGCAGTTCTTC
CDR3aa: CASSPGGGRPNEQFF

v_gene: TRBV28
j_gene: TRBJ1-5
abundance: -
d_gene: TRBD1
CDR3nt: TGTGCCAGCACCTCTTTTCGACAGGGAAACCAGCCCCAGCATTTT
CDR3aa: CASTSFRQGNQPQHF

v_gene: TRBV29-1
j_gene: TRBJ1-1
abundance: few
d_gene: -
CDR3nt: TGCAGCGTTGCAGGGGAATTCAACACTGAAGCTTTCTTT
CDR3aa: CSVAGEFNTEAFF

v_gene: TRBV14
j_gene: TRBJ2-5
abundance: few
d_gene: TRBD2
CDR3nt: TGTGCCAGCAGCCGCCAAGCGGGAGGGCCTGTTAAGACCCAGTACTTC
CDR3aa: CASSRQAGGPVKTQYF

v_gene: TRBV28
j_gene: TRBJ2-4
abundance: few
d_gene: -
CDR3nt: TGTGCCAGCAGCTTGCGGGGACTTATCGGAGCCAAAAACATTCAGTACTTC
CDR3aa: CASSLRGLIGAKNIQYF

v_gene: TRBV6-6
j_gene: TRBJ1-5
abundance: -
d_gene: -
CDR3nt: TGTGCCAGCAGTTACTCGCGGCCAAGAAGCAATCAGCCCCAGCATTTT
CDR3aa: CASSYSRPRSNQPQHF

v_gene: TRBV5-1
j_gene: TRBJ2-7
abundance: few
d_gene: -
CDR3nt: TGCGCCAGCAGCTTGGCGACAGTCTACGAGCAGTACTTC
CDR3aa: CASSLATVYEQYF

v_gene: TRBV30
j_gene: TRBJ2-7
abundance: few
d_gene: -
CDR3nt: TGTGCCTGGAGTGCCCTATACGAGCAGTACTTC
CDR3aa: CAWSALYEQYF

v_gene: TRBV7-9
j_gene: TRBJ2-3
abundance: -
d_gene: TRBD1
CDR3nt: TGTGCCAGCAGCTTCCAGGGGGCATGGGATACGCAGTATTTT
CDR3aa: CASSFQGAWDTQYF

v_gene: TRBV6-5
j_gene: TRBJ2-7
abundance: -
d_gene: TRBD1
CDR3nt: TGTGCCAGCAGATACTCCGGGACAGGGGAGCCCTACGAGCAGTACTTC
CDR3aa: CASRYSGTGEPYEQYF

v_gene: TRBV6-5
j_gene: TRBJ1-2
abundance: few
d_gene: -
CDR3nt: TGTGCCAGCCGATCAGGCACATATGGCTACACCTTC
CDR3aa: CASRSGTYGYTF

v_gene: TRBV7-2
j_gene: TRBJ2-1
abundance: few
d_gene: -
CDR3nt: TGTGCCAGCAGCTATGACAGATTCTCCAATGAGCAGTTCTTC
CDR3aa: CASSYDRFSNEQFF

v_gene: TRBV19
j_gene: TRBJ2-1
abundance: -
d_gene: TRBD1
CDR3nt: TGTGCCAGTAGTGCCGCAGGGGGCGCATCCTACAATGAGCAGTTCTTC
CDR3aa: CASSAAGGASYNEQFF

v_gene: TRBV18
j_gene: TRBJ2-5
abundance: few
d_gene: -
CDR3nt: TGTGCCAGCTCACCTTCTGCCACGAGGGAGACCCAGTACTTC
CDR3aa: CASSPSATRETQYF

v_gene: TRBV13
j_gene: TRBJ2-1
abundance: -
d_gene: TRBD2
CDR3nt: TGTGCCAGCAGCTTCCGCGGGACTAGCGGGAATAGGTACAATGAGCAGTTCTTC
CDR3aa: CASSFRGTSGNRYNEQFF

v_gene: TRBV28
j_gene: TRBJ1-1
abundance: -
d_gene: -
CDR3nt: TGTGCCACCGGGAGGGAGGGGTTCGGTGAAGCTTTCTTT
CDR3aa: CATGREGFGEAFF

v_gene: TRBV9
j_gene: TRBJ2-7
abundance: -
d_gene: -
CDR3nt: TGTGCCAGCAGCGCCGGGGCCGGGAGTATTTACGAGCAGTACTTC
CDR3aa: CASSAGAGSIYEQYF

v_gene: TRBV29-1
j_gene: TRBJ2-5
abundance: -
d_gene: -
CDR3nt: TGCAGCGTACTACAGGGCCTGGTACGAGTAGAGACCCAGTACTTC
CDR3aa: CSVLQGLVRVETQYF

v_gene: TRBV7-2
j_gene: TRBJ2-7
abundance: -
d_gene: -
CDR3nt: TGTGCCAGCAGCTTAGGACGAAGCGCGTACTACGAGCAGTACTTC
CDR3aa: CASSLGRSAYYEQYF

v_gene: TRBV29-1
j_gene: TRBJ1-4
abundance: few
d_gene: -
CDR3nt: TGCAGCGTTCAGATGCAGTTAAATGAAAAACTGTTTTTT
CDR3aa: CSVQMQLNEKLFF

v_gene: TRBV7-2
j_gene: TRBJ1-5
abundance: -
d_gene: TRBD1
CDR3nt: TGTGCCAGCAGCCTTGAGGCAGGGGGCGGTCAGCCCCAGCATTTT
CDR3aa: CASSLEAGGGQPQHF

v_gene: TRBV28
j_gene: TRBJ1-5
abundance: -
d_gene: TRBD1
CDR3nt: TGTGCCAGCAGACCGGACAGGGTTGCGGCCCAGCATTTT
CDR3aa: CASRPDRVAAQHF

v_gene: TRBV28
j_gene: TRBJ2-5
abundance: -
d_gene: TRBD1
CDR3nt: TGTGCCAGCAGTTTTGCCGGGACAGGGGACGAGACCCAGTACTTC
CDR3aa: CASSFAGTGDETQYF

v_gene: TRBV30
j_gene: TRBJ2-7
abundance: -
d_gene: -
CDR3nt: TGTGCCTGGAGTGGACAGGCCTACGAGCAGTACTTC
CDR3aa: CAWSGQAYEQYF

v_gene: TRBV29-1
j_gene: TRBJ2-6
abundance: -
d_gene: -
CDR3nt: TGCAGCGTCTTCGGGGGCTCTGGGGCCAACGTCCTGACTTTC
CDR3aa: CSVFGGSGANVLTF

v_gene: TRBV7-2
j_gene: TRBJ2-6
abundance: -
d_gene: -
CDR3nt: TGTGCCAGCAGCTTACACCGTCGGGGGTCCTCTGGGGCCAACGTCCTGACTTTC
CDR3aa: CASSLHRRGSSGANVLTF

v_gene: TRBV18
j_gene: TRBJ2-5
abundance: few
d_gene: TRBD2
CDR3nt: TGTGCCAGCTCACCACAAATTGCTAGCGGGAGTAATACAGAGACCCAGTACTTC
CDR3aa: CASSPQIASGSNTETQYF

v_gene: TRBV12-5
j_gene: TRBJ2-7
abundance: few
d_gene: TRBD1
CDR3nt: TGTGCTAGTGGTTTGGGACAGGGGTTCGAGCAGTACTTC
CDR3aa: CASGLGQGFEQYF

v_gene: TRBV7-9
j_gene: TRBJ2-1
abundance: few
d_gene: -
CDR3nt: TGTGCCAGCAGCCCCCACGGGTCAAACTTAAACTACAATGAGCAGTTCTTC
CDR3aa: CASSPHGSNLNYNEQFF

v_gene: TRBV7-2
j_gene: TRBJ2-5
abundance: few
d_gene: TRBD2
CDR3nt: TGTGCCAGCAGCGTCGGGACTAGCGGAGAGACCCAGTACTTC
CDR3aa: CASSVGTSGETQYF

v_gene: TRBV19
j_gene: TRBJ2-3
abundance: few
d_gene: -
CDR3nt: TGTGCCAGTAGTTCGGGATACACAGATACGCAGTATTTT
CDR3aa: CASSSGYTDTQYF

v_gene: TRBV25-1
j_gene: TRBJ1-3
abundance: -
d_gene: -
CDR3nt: TGTGCCAGCAGTGAGGCCCGGGGTGGAAACACCACATATTTT
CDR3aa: CASSEARGGNTTYF

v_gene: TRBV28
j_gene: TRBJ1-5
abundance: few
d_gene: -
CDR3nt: TGTGCCAGCAGTTTCCCACTACAGGGTCAGCCCCAGCATTTT
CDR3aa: CASSFPLQGQPQHF

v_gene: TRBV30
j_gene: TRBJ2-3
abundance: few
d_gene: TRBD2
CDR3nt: TGTGCCTGGAGTAGAAGATACGGGACTAGCGGGAGGGGAGATACGCAGTATTTT
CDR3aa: CAWSRRYGTSGRGDTQYF

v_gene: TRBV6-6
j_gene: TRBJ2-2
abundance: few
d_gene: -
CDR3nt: TGTGCCAGCTTTGCGGCTCCGAGGACCGGGGAGCTGTTTTTT
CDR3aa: CASFAAPRTGELFF

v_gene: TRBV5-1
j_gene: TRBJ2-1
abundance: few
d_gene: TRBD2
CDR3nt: TGCGCCAGCAGCCGGGAGGGCAATTATGAGCAGTTCTTC
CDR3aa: CASSREGNYEQFF

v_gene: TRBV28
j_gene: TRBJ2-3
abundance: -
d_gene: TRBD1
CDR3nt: TGTGCCAGCTCGACCAGGGACAGGAGCACAGATACGCAGTATTTT
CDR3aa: CASSTRDRSTDTQYF

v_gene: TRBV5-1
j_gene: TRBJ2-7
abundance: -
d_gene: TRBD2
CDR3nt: TGCGCCAGCAGCTCATTTTCCGGGACTAGCGGCTACGAGCAGTACTTC
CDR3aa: CASSSFSGTSGYEQYF

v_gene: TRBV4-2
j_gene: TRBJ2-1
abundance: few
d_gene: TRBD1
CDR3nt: TGTGCCAGCAGCCAGGAGGACAGGGCGGGCAATGAGCAGTTCTTC
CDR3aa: CASSQEDRAGNEQFF

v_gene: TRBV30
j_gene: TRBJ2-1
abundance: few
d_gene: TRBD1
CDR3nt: TGTGCCTGGAGTCCGGGACAGGGACCGTACAATGAGCAGTTCTTC
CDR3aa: CAWSPGQGPYNEQFF

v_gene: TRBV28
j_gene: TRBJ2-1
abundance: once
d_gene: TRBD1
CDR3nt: TGTGCCAGCAGCGACCCCCCGGGGACAGGGACCCACAATGAGCAGTTCTTC
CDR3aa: CASSDPPGTGTHNEQFF

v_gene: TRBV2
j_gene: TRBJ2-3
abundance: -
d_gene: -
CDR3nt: TGTGCCAGCGGGCAGGGCTACACAGATACGCAGTATTTT
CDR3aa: CASGQGYTDTQYF

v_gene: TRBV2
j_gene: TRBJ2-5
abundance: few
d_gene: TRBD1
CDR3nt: TGTGCCAGCTGTTACTTTACAGGGGGCGGTGAGACCCAGTACTTC
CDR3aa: CASCYFTGGGETQYF

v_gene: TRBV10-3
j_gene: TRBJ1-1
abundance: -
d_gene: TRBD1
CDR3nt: TGTGCCATCAGTTACGGACAGGTGGCTTTCTTT
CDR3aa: CAISYGQVAFF

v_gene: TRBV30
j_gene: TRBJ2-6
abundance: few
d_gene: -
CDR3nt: TGTGCCTGGAGTGGTGGGGGGAACGTCCTGACTTTC
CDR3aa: CAWSGGGNVLTF

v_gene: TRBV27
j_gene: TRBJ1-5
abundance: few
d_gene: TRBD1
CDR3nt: TGTGCCAGCAGCTACAGGGGACCGAATAGCAATCAGCCCCAGCATTTT
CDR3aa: CASSYRGPNSNQPQHF

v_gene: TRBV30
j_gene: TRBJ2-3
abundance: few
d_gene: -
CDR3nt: TGTGCCTGGAGTTCTCAGGGCACAGATACGCAGTATTTT
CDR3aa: CAWSSQGTDTQYF

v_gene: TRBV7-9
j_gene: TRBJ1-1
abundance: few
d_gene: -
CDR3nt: TGTGCCAGCAGGCTATCTGGGAACACTGAAGCTTTCTTT
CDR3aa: CASRLSGNTEAFF

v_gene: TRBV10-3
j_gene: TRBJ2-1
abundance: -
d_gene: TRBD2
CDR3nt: TGTGCCATCAGTGAGTCGGGGGGGAATGAGCAGTTCTTC
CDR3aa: CAISESGGNEQFF

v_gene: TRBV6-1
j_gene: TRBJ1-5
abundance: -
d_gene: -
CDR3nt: TGTGCCAGCAACGAGCGGAGCAATCAGCCCCAGCATTTT
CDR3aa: CASNERSNQPQHF